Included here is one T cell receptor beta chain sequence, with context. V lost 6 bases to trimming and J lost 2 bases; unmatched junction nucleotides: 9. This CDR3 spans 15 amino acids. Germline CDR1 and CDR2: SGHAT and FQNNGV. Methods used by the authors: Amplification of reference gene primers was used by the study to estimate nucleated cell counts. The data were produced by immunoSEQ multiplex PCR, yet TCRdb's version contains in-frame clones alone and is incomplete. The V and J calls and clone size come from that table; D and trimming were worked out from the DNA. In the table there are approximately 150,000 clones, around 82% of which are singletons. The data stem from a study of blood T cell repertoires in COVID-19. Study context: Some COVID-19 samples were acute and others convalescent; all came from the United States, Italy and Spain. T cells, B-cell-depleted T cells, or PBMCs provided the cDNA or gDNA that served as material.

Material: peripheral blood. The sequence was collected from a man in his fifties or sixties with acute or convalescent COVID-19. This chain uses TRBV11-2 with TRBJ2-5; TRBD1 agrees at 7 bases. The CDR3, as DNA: TGTGCCAGCAGGCCAACCGGACAGGAGCAAGAGACCCAGTACTTC. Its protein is CASRPTGQEQETQYF.